This TCR beta chain was found in a study of blood T cell repertoires in COVID-19 (TCRdb year 2020). As for the study more broadly: Collaborator samples came from the United States, Italy and Spain and covered acute and convalescent phases of COVID-19. The material from the prospective study consisted of cDNA or gDNA derived from T cells, B-cell-depleted T cells, or PBMCs. Sample metadata almost always included a de-identified subject ID, COVID-19 status, age in years and sex. Subjects who had been exposed to COVID-19, were actively infected with it, or had recovered from it provided the deeply sampled blood TCRbeta repertoires that made up the dataset. The samples were drawn from the first 160 participants of the ongoing ImmuneRACE study and from 1,254 subjects provided by 6 global collaborators. Where available, HLA class I and class II types were taken from metadata supplied by the sample provider and were not determined by assay-based typing. A freely available public database, intended as a resource for researchers studying the immune response to SARS-CoV-2, is where the repertoires were released.

For this clone: Its recognized antigen is unknown. Per-base qualities were not stored, and no clone one base away is much larger.

Collaborating institutions collected whole blood in K2EDTA tubes following their own protocols. Collaborator samples were shipped for TCRbeta analysis as frozen whole blood, isolated PBMCs, or DNA extracted from either sample type. TCRbeta CDR3 regions were amplified from genomic DNA using the immunoSEQ Assay, a bias-controlled multiplex PCR. In the source study's methods: The number of nucleated cells in each sample was estimated from the amplification of reference gene primers within the assay. Sequence reads were collapsed and filtered to measure the absolute abundance of every unique TCRbeta CDR3 rearrangement. For each sample, productive Simpson clonality was calculated as the square root of Simpson's diversity index across productive rearrangements. Entries here come from immuneACCESS through TCRdb and include only in-frame sequences with V and J called. Some clones fail to appear in such tables; in the studies checked, an unresolved V gene covers under half of the shortfall, and the cause of the remainder is unknown. That table gives V, J and clone size, and the DNA gave D and trimming. In this sample the table shows approximately 75,000 clones, roughly 85% of which occur a single time. The ten biggest clones cover 15% to 20% of the sample.

What the study reported, not specific to this receptor: The amount of clinical and demographic metadata varied by source and participant and was provided uncurated.

The specimen sequenced was peripheral blood. The receptor comes from a woman aged 80 or over with acute or convalescent COVID-19.

The bases are TGTGCCAGCAAACAGGGACGAAACACCATATATTTT. This encodes CASKQGRNTIYF. This sequence uses TRBV6-5 and TRBJ1-3, and possibly TRBD1, on 6 matching bases. CDR1 and CDR2, looked up from the germline V gene, are MNHEY and SVGAGI. Counted from cysteine to phenylalanine, this CDR3 has 12 amino acids. Of all the DNA, just the CDR3 is kept, 36 bases in frame from base 1. Deletion took 7 bases off V and 5 bases off J, with a span of 9 bases between the germline ends.